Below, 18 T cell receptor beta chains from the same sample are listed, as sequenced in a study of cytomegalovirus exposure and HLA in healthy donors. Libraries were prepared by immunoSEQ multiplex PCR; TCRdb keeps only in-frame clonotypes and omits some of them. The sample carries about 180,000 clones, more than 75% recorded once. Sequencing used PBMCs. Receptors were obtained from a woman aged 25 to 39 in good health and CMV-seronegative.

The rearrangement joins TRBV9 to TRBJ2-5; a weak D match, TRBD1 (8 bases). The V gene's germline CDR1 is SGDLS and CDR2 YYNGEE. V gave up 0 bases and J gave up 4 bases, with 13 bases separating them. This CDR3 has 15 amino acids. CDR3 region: CASSVDRGGGETQYF. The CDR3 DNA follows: TGTGCCAGCAGCGTAGACAGGGGGGGTGGAGAGACCCAGTACTTC. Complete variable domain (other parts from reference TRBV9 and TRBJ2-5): DSGVTQTPKHLITATGQRVTLRCSPRSGDLSVYWYQQSLDQGLQFLIQYYNGEERAKGNILERFSAQQFPDLHSELNLSSLELGDSALYFCASSVDRGGGETQYFGPGTRLLVL.

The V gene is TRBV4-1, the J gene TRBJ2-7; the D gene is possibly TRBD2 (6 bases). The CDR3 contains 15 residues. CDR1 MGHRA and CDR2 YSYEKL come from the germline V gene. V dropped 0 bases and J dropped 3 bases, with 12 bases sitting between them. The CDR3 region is CASSQDRGTLYEQYF. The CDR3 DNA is TGCGCCAGCAGCCAAGATCGGGGGACTCTCTACGAGCAGTACTTC.

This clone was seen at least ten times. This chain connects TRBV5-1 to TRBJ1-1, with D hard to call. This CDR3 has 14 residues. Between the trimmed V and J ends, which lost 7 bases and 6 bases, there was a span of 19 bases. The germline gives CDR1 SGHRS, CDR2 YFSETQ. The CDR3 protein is CASQDGEYGAEAFF. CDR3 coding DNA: TGCGCCAGCCAGGACGGGGAATATGGGGCTGAAGCTTTCTTT.

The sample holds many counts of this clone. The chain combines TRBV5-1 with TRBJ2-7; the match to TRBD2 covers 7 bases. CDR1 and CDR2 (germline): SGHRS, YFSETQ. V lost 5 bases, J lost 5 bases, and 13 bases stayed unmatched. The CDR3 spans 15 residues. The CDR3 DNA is TGCGCCAGCAGTAGCCTTGGGGGGGGTGGCGACGAGCAGTACTTC. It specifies CASSSLGGGGDEQYF.

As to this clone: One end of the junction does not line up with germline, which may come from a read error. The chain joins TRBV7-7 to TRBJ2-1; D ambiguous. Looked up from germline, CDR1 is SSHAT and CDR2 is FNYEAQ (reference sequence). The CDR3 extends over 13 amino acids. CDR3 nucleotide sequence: TGTGCTAGCAGCTTAACCAGTTACAATGAGCAGTTCTTC. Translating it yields CASSLTSYNEQFF.

The CDR3 nucleotides are TGTGCCAGCAGTGTCGGGGTCCCGCAAGCTTTCTTT. Protein: CASSVGVPQAFF. V gene TRBV6-1 combines with J gene TRBJ1-1; no definite D call. Germline V lookup: CDR1 MNHNS, CDR2 SASEGT. There are 12 residues in the CDR3. V shed 4 bases and J shed 9 bases, with 12 bases lying between them.

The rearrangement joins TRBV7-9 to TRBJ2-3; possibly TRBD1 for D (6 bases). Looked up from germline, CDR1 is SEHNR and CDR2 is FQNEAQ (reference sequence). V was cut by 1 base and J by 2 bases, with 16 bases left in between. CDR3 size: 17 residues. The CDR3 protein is CASSLVSGTSLTDTQYF. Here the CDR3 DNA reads TGTGCCAGCAGCTTAGTTTCCGGGACATCCCTCACAGATACGCAGTATTTT.

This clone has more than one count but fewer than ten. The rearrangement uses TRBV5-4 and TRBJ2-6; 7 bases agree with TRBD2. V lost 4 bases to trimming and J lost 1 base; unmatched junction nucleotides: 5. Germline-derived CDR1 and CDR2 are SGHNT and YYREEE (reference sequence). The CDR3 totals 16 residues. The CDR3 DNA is TGTGCCAGCAGCCCCCTAGCGGTATCTGGGGCCAACGTCCTGACTTTC. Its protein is CASSPLAVSGANVLTF.

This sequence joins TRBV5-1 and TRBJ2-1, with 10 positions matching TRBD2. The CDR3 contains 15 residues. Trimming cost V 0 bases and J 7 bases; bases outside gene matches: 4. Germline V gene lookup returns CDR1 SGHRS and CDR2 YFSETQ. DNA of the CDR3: TGCGCCAGCAGCTTGGGAGCGGGGGGGCGGAATGAGCAGTTCTTC. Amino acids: CASSLGAGGRNEQFF.

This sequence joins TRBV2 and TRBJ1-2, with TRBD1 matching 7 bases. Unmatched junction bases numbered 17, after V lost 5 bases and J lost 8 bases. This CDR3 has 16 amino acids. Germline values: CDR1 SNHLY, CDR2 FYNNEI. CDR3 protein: CASSTRQDRDSRGYTF. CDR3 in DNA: TGTGCCAGCAGTACCAGGCAAGACAGGGATTCGAGAGGCTACACCTTC.

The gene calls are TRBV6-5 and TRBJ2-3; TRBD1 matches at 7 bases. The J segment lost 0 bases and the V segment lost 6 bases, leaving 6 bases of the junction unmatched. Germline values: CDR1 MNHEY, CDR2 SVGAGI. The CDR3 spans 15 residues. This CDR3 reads CASSRGQPSTDTQYF. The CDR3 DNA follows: TGTGCCAGCAGCCGGGGACAGCCCAGCACAGATACGCAGTATTTT.

The CDR3 DNA reads TGTGCCAGCAGACCGAAACTGCCGGGACTAGCCATGTACTGGGGCACCGGGGAGCTGTTTTTT. Translated: CASRPKLPGLAMYWGTGELFF. V is TRBV21-1 and J is TRBJ2-2; the DNA was not compared with TRBD2, the D call given in the table. TRBV21-1 is a documented pseudogene. The CDR3 runs to 21 residues.

As DNA, the CDR3 is TGTGCCGGGACAACCGGGACAGATAATTCACCCCTCCACTTT. It yields the protein CAGTTGTDNSPLHF. This chain connects TRBV18 to TRBJ1-6, with TRBD1 matching 7 bases. Trimming cost V 11 bases and J 5 bases; bases outside gene matches: 9. Per the germline V gene, CDR1 is KGHSH and CDR2 is LQKENI. CDR3 length equals 14 residues. The whole variable domain, remainder taken from reference TRBV18 and TRBJ1-6, is NAGVMQNPRHLVRRRGQEARLRCSPMKGHSHVYWYRQLPEEGLKFMVYLQKENIIDESGMPKERFSAEFPKEGPSILRIQQVVRGDSAAYFCAGTTGTDNSPLHFGNGTRLTVT.

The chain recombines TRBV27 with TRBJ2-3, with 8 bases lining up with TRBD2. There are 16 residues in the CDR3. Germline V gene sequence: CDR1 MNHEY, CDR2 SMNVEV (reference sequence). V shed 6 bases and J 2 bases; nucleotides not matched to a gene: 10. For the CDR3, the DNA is TGTGCCAGCAGGAACCCAGTTAGCGGGGACACAGATACGCAGTATTTT. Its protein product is CASRNPVSGDTDTQYF.

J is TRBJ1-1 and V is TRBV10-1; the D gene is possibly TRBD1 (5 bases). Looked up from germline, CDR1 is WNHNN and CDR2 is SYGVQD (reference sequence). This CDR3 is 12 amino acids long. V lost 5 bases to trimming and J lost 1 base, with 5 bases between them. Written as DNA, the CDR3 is TGCGCCAGCAGTACAGGGAACACTGAAGCTTTCTTT. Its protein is CASSTGNTEAFF.

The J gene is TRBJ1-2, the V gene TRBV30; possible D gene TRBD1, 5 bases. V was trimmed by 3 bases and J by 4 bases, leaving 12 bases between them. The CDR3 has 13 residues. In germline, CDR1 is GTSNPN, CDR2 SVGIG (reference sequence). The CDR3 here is CAWRTESPYGYTF. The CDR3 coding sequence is TGTGCCTGGAGGACAGAAAGCCCCTATGGCTACACCTTC.

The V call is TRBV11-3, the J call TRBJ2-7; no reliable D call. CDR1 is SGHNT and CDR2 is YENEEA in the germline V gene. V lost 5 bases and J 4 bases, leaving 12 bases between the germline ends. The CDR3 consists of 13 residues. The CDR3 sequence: CASSPGSLYEQYF. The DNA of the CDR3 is TGTGCCAGCAGCCCCGGGTCACTTTACGAGCAGTACTTC.

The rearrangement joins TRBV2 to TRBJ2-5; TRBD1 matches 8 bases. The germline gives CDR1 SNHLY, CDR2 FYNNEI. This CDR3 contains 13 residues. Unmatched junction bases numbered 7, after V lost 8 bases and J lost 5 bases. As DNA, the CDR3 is TGTGCCAGCGCAAACAGGGGGACGGAGACCCAGTACTTC. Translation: CASANRGTETQYF.